The next 4 T cell receptor beta chains were all read from a single sample in a study of T-cell reconstitution after alpha-beta-depleted transplantation in children. A TCRbeta library incorporating unique molecular identifiers was prepared. MiXCR, applied by TCRdb to the PCR reads, yields one record per CDR3 protein. The table shows fewer than 250,000 distinct CDR3 sequences, with approximately 17% occurring only once. This sample comprised PBMCs, mostly from graft donor cells, obtained 360 days after TCRalphabeta/CD19-depleted stem cell transplant. Receptors were obtained from a male patient aged 2 to 9 who had a stem cell transplant for acute lymphoblastic leukemia, so the T cells may come from the graft donor.

This clonotype has a handful of counts. The chain combines TRBV7-9 with TRBJ2-7; 9 bases agree with TRBD2. Germline CDR1 SEHNR, CDR2 FQNEAQ (reference sequence). The CDR3 is made up of 13 amino acids. The J segment lost 6 bases and the V segment lost 5 bases, leaving 5 bases of the junction unmatched. The CDR3 sequence is CASSTTTSGEQYF. The CDR3 region has the DNA TGTGCCAGCAGCACAACGACTAGCGGCGAGCAGTACTTC.

This clonotype was recorded at least ten times. The chain combines TRBV12-3 or TRBV12-4 with TRBJ1-5; 7 bases align to TRBD1. V was pared by 2 bases and J by 7 bases, with 8 bases of the junction left unmatched. The CDR3 sequence is 15 residues long. The CDR3, as DNA: TGTGCCAGCAGTTTAAGGCAGGGGGACCGGCAGCCCCAGCATTTT. Translated, it gives CASSLRQGDRQPQHF.

This clonotype occurred a few times. The rearrangement uses TRBV5-4 and TRBJ2-3; 9 nucleotides line up with TRBD2. After removal of 7 bases from V and 7 bases from J, the junction contained 13 bases not matched to a gene. The CDR3 spans 15 residues. Germline V gene sequence: CDR1 SGHNT, CDR2 YYREEE (reference sequence). The CDR3 protein is CASGGSGGPLHTQYF. The CDR3 DNA reads as TGTGCCAGCGGAGGAAGCGGGGGGCCCCTCCATACGCAGTATTTT.

The gene calls are TRBV29-1 and TRBJ2-2, with D unresolved. This CDR3 has 13 residues. The V gene lost 5 bases and the J gene lost 4 bases, with 11 bases spanning the gap. Germline CDR1 is SQVTM and CDR2 is ANQGSEA. The CDR3 bases are TGCAGCGTTTTGGTCGGCGGCACCGGGGAGCTGTTTTTT. Residues: CSVLVGGTGELFF.